This TCR beta chain was identified during a study of STAT5B mutations in CD4+ large granular lymphocyte leukemia. Study-level results: Without putative leukemic clones, patient CD4-sorted repertoires remained more clonal than healthy CD4+ repertoires. Higher CD4+ than CD8+ T-LGLL clonality might reflect small sample size.

The CDR3 runs 15 residues. Germline V CDR1 and CDR2: SNHLY, FYNNEI. The V end lost 6 bases, the J end lost 6 bases, and 19 bases lay between the germline ends. Note on this clone: The antigen is unknown.

TCRdb's table, derived via immunoSEQ multiplex PCR, lists solely in-frame clones and lacks some. Of about 35,000 clones detected, around 80% appear once; the ten largest clones hold approximately 2%. The material sequenced was CD4+ T cells from blood buffy coats. The chain joins TRBV2 to TRBJ2-3; D is possibly TRBD1 or TRBD2 (5 bases each). The TCR was taken from a human donor in good health. The chain's CDR3 is CASRLDRGKGDTQYF. The DNA for the CDR3 is TGTGCCAGCAGACTCGACAGAGGGAAGGGGGATACGCAGTATTTT.